The 29 T cell receptor beta chains below all came from one sample that was sequenced in a study of T-cell reconstitution after alpha-beta-depleted transplantation in children. The TCRbeta library was prepared with unique molecular identifiers. One entry per CDR3 protein results from TCRdb running MiXCR on the PCR reads. The sample has approximately 980,000 distinct CDR3 sequences; 25% to 30% are singletons. Sequencing used PBMCs, mostly from graft donor cells, obtained 360 days after TCRalphabeta/CD19-depleted stem cell transplant. The receptors were sampled from a boy under two years old who had a stem cell transplant for SCID, so the T cells may come from the graft donor.

The V and J genes are TRBV28 and TRBJ2-7, with D maybe TRBD2 (7 bases). Germline assignment: CDR1 MDHEN and CDR2 SYDVKM. The ends were cut back, 1 base at V and 2 bases at J, with 12 bases in the middle. The CDR3 consists of 15 residues. The CDR3 here is CASSLLGGGAYEQYF. CDR3 coding DNA: TGTGCCAGCAGTTTATTGGGGGGGGGCGCCTACGAGCAGTACTTC.

This clonotype was counted a few times. The chain recombines TRBV6-5 with TRBJ2-3; 13 positions agree with TRBD2. The germline CDR1 and CDR2 sequences are MNHEY and SVGAGI. Germline trimming cut 4 bases from V and 2 bases from J; bases unmatched to any gene: 3. The CDR3 covers 16 residues. DNA of the CDR3: TGTGCCAGCAGTTCGACTAGCGGGGGGTTCACAGATACGCAGTATTTT. As protein: CASSSTSGGFTDTQYF.

The gene calls are TRBV20-1 and TRBJ1-5, with a possible D match to TRBD1 (6 bases). Trimming stripped 5 bases from V and 2 bases from J, with 16 bases between. The CDR3 loop spans 15 amino acids. The germline V gene has CDR1 DFQATT and CDR2 SNEGSKA (reference sequence). As DNA, the CDR3 is TGCAGTGCTCCCACAGGGAGTAAGGGCAATCAGCCCCAGCATTTT. Its protein product is CSAPTGSKGNQPQHF.

This clonotype was observed a few times. The genes are TRBV12-3 or TRBV12-4 and TRBJ1-4, with 7 bases fitting TRBD1. This CDR3 spans 15 amino acids. The V and J ends lost 7 bases and 0 bases, in that order; junction bases with no gene match: 5. DNA for the CDR3: TGTGCCAGCACCCAGGGGGGAGCAACTAATGAAAAACTGTTTTTT. This translates into CASTQGGATNEKLFF.

The chain carries TRBV10-3 and TRBJ1-1; D not resolved. The CDR3 spans 12 residues. V lost 4 bases to trimming and J lost 8 bases, with 11 bases between them. Germline CDR1 is ENHRY and CDR2 is SYGVKD. CDR3 sequence: CAISGTALEAFF. The CDR3 DNA sequence: TGTGCCATCAGTGGCACCGCTCTCGAAGCTTTCTTT.

This clonotype was seen a few times. This chain links TRBV12-3 or TRBV12-4 with TRBJ2-3; D unresolved. Trimming removed 3 bases at V and 7 bases at J, with 5 bases between. The CDR3 extends over 11 amino acids. The CDR3 DNA reads TGTGCCAGCAGTTTTGAAAATACGCAGTATTTT. As protein: CASSFENTQYF.

The CDR3 nucleotides read TGTGCCAGCAGCTTGGGACTAGCGGGGGGCGCCCTGCACCTCTCCTACAATGAGCAGTTCTTC. Its protein product is CASSLGLAGGALHLSYNEQFF. V and J are TRBV5-6 and TRBJ2-1, with 13 bases identical to TRBD2. The CDR3 has 21 residues. With 0 bases clipped from V and 0 bases from J, the junction kept 12 bases outside the gene matches. Germline CDR1 and CDR2: SGHDT and YYEEEE.

This sequence joins TRBV7-2 and TRBJ2-5; no clear D. Germline V gene sequence: CDR1 SGHTA, CDR2 FQGNSA. V lost 2 bases and J 4 bases, leaving 14 bases between the germline ends. There are 15 residues in the CDR3. The CDR3 DNA follows: TGTGCCAGCAGCTTAAGGTCAAAGGGTGGAGAGACCCAGTACTTC. As protein: CASSLRSKGGETQYF.

This clonotype was found a few times. This chain joins TRBV12-5 and TRBJ2-5; D remains ambiguous. V was trimmed by 6 bases and J by 5 bases, leaving 10 bases between them. The CDR3 is 12 residues long. Germline assignment: CDR1 LGHNT and CDR2 FRNRAP. The CDR3 region has the DNA TGTGCTAGTGGGACCAGCAGGGAGACCCAGTACTTC. Translated, it gives CASGTSRETQYF.

This clonotype was seen a handful of times. The chain couples TRBV4-3 to TRBJ2-3; 9 bases match TRBD1. Unmatched junction bases numbered 5, after V lost 5 bases and J lost 2 bases. The CDR3 spans 15 residues. Germline assignment: CDR1 LGHNA and CDR2 YSLEER. CDR3 DNA sequence: TGCGCCAGCAGCGCCGGGACAGGGCTCACAGATACGCAGTATTTT. Residues: CASSAGTGLTDTQYF.

The V and J genes are TRBV5-5 and TRBJ2-1; 8 nucleotides line up with TRBD1. V lost 3 bases to trimming and J lost 3 bases; unmatched junction nucleotides: 8. This CDR3 contains 16 residues. In germline, CDR1 is SGHKS, CDR2 YYEKEE (reference sequence). CDR3 DNA: TGTGCCAGCAGCTACTCGACAGGGGCCCTCTACAATGAGCAGTTCTTC. Its translation is CASSYSTGALYNEQFF.

V is TRBV7-6 and J is TRBJ2-1; 8 positions match TRBD2. V shed 1 base and J 10 bases; nucleotides not matched to a gene: 18. The germline CDR1 and CDR2 sequences are SGHVS and FNYEAQ. The CDR3 is 18 residues long. The CDR3 reads CASSLVSFGGGFRGEQFF. In nucleotides, the CDR3 is TGTGCCAGCAGCTTAGTTTCCTTTGGCGGGGGGTTCCGAGGGGAGCAGTTCTTC.

The chain combines TRBV10-3 with TRBJ2-3; tentative D call: TRBD1 (8 bases). The CDR3 runs to 16 residues. V was clipped by 6 bases and J by 4 bases, with 20 bases between them. Looked up from germline, CDR1 is ENHRY and CDR2 is SYGVKD. CDR3 DNA: TGTGCCATCAGGGGGGGGACAGGAAATTTCCCAGATACGCAGTATTTT. Protein: CAIRGGTGNFPDTQYF.

This clonotype was observed a few times. The V gene is TRBV20-1, the J gene TRBJ2-3; D may be TRBD2 (6 bases). The germline V gene has CDR1 DFQATT and CDR2 SNEGSKA (reference sequence). Trimming removed 0 bases from V and 0 bases from J, with 10 bases in between. The CDR3 sequence is 15 residues long. CDR3 nucleotides: TGCAGTGCTAGAGATCCCACTAGCAGCACAGATACGCAGTATTTT. It is translated as CSARDPTSSTDTQYF.

The rearrangement links TRBV11-2 to TRBJ2-1, with D possibly being TRBD1 (6 bases). Looked up from germline, CDR1 is SGHAT and CDR2 is FQNNGV. Trimming shortened V by 6 bases and J by 2 bases, and 11 bases separated the two germline ends. This CDR3 is 14 amino acids long. The CDR3 DNA sequence: TGTGCCAGCAGGTTAACAGGGACCTACAATGAGCAGTTCTTC. It yields the protein CASRLTGTYNEQFF. The full variable domain, completed using reference TRBV11-2 and TRBJ2-1, is EAGVAQSPRYKIIEKRQSVAFWCNPISGHATLYWYQQILGQGPKLLIQFQNNGVVDDSQLPKDRFSAERLKGVDSTLKIQPAKLEDSAVYLCASRLTGTYNEQFFGPGTRLTVL.

The table lists this clonotype with a few counts. V usage is TRBV2 and J usage is TRBJ1-2; D may be TRBD1 (5 bases). The CDR3 consists of 12 residues. CDR1 and CDR2 from the germline V gene are SNHLY and FYNNEI. The V end lost 7 bases, the J end lost 4 bases, and 10 bases lay between the germline ends. The CDR3 loop is CASIRTFYGYTF. DNA for the CDR3: TGTGCCAGCATCCGGACATTCTATGGCTACACCTTC.

This clonotype was recorded a few times. The rearrangement links TRBV11-2 to TRBJ2-1; 10 nucleotides align to TRBD1. CDR3 length: 18 amino acids. The germline V gene has CDR1 SGHAT and CDR2 FQNNGV. The V segment lost 2 bases and the J segment 0 bases; nucleotides outside the gene matches: 7. The CDR3 DNA is TGTGCCAGCAGCTTATTGCCGGGACAGGGGAGCTCCTACAATGAGCAGTTCTTC. Its protein is CASSLLPGQGSSYNEQFF.

There are a few counts of this clonotype. V and J are TRBV15 and TRBJ2-1; D gene ambiguous. Germline CDR1 LNHNV, CDR2 YYDKDF (reference sequence). V dropped 1 base and J dropped 3 bases, with 13 bases sitting between them. The CDR3 runs 16 residues. CDR3 DNA sequence: TGTGCCACCAGCAGAGGCCCTTTTGGGTACTACAATGAGCAGTTCTTC. This gives the protein CATSRGPFGYYNEQFF.

This clonotype appeared a few times. This chain links TRBV12-3 or TRBV12-4 with TRBJ2-3; TRBD2 aligns across 8 bases. The CDR3 is 15 amino acids. Germline trimming cut 5 bases from V and 3 bases from J; bases unmatched to any gene: 7. This CDR3 is CASSPRGAGTDTQYF. As DNA, the CDR3 is TGTGCCAGCAGTCCGCGGGGGGCAGGGACAGATACGCAGTATTTT.

V and J are TRBV29-1 and TRBJ1-1; D perhaps matches TRBD1 (5 bases). Trimming shortened V by 1 base and J by 4 bases, and 16 bases separated the two germline ends. There are 15 residues in the CDR3. Germline CDR1 and CDR2: SQVTM and ANQGSEA. In nucleotides, the CDR3 is TGCAGCGTTGAAGGTGAGGCAGGGCAAATCACTGAAGCTTTCTTT. Translated: CSVEGEAGQITEAFF.

V usage is TRBV5-1 and J usage is TRBJ2-5; maybe TRBD2 (6 bases). Trimming took off 5 bases at V and 5 bases at J, with 13 bases between the two ends. This CDR3 is built from 13 residues. Germline V lookup: CDR1 SGHRS, CDR2 YFSETQ. The CDR3 is CASSSYRGETQYF. CDR3 DNA: TGCGCCAGCAGTAGTTACCGGGGGGAGACCCAGTACTTC. Filled out from reference TRBV5-1 and TRBJ2-5, the complete variable domain reads KAGVTQTPRYLIKTRGQQVTLSCSPISGHRSVSWYQQTPGQGLQFLFEYFSETQRNKGNFPGRFSGRQFSNSRSEMNVSTLELGDSALYLCASSSYRGETQYFGPGTRLLVL.

About this clonotype: An end of the junction does not agree with germline; a read error may underlie this. CDR3 sequence reads: CASSLGLAGAF. CDR3 coding DNA: TGTGCCAGCAGCTTGGGACTAGCGGGGGCTTTT. The chain is built from TRBV7-2 and TRBJ2-3; 14 nucleotides line up with TRBD2. The CDR3 is 11 residues long. Germline CDR1 and CDR2: SGHTA and FQGNSA. The full variable domain, its missing parts supplied by reference TRBV7-2 and TRBJ2-3, is GAGVSQSPSNKVTEKGKDVELRCDPISGHTALYWYRQSLGQGLEFLIYFQGNSAPDKSGLPSDRFSAERTGGSVSTLTIQRTQQEDSAVYLCASSLGLAGAFGPGTRLTVL.

The CDR3 region is CASSWVRLAGGRNEQFF. The CDR3 nucleotides are TGTGCCAGCAGCTGGGTCCGACTAGCGGGGGGCCGCAATGAGCAGTTCTTC. The rearrangement joins TRBV7-9 to TRBJ2-1; 13 nucleotides agree with TRBD2. Per germline, CDR1 SEHNR and CDR2 FQNEAQ (reference sequence). The CDR3 has 17 amino acids. V was clipped by 4 bases and J by 6 bases; unmatched bases: 9.

This clonotype was found a few times. The chain recombines TRBV2 with TRBJ1-2, with D possibly TRBD1 on 6 matching bases. Trimming shortened V by 8 bases and J by 0 bases, and 10 bases separated the two germline ends. The CDR3 is made up of 13 amino acids. Germline CDR1 reads SNHLY; CDR2 reads FYNNEI. The CDR3 DNA follows: TGTGCCAGCGGACAGTCTCCTAACTATGGCTACACCTTC. Its translation: CASGQSPNYGYTF. Combining the CDR3 with reference TRBV2 and TRBJ1-2 gives the whole variable domain EPEVTQTPSHQVTQMGQEVILRCVPISNHLYFYWYRQILGQKVEFLVSFYNNEISEKSEIFDDQFSVERPDGSNFTLKIRSTKLEDSAMYFCASGQSPNYGYTFGSGTRLTVV.

The rearrangement uses TRBV7-2 and TRBJ1-3; a weak D match, TRBD1 (6 bases). V lost 7 bases and J lost 3, with 13 bases in between. The CDR3 consists of 14 residues. Germline CDR1 and CDR2: SGHTA and FQGNSA. The CDR3 sequence is CASIWQGLGNTIYF. The CDR3 DNA sequence: TGTGCCAGCATCTGGCAGGGGCTTGGAAACACCATATATTTT.

This clonotype has more than one count but fewer than ten. The chain uses TRBV6-5 and TRBJ2-1; 10 nucleotides match TRBD2. From germline, CDR1 is MNHEY and CDR2 SVGAGI. The CDR3 runs to 17 residues. Trimming removed 4 bases from V and 2 bases from J; junction bases left unmatched: 8. Here the CDR3 reads CASSFASGGTTYNEQFF. The CDR3 DNA is TGTGCCAGCAGTTTCGCTAGCGGGGGAACCACCTACAATGAGCAGTTCTTC.

The chain is built from TRBV6-6 and TRBJ2-7; D is unresolved. Germline assignment: CDR1 MNHNY and CDR2 SVGAGI (reference sequence). There are 13 residues in the CDR3. Trimming cost V 0 bases and J 6 bases, with 9 bases left between them. CDR3 nucleotides: TGTGCCAGCAGTTACTCGGATAGGCGCGAGCAGTACTTC. Translating it yields CASSYSDRREQYF.

This chain uses TRBV29-1 with TRBJ1-1; TRBD1 matches at 8 bases. Germline-derived CDR1 and CDR2 are SQVTM and ANQGSEA. The CDR3 consists of 15 residues. The trim removed 5 bases at V and 0 bases at J, leaving 8 bases unmatched. DNA of the CDR3: TGCAGCGTTAAGGACAGGGTAGGAGTGAACACTGAAGCTTTCTTT. It translates to CSVKDRVGVNTEAFF.

V gene TRBV7-6 combines with J gene TRBJ2-7; D possibly corresponds to TRBD2 (5 bases). This CDR3 has 19 amino acids. With 3 bases removed from V and 1 base from J, the gap between germline ends came to 25 bases. CDR1 is SGHVS, CDR2 FNYEAQ, per germline. The CDR3 DNA reads as TGTGCCAGCAGCTTTAGGGCCGGGATGGCAAGTGGAAGATCCTACGAGCAGTACTTC. It translates to CASSFRAGMASGRSYEQYF. Full variable domain (rest looked up from reference TRBV7-6 and TRBJ2-7): GAGVSQSPRYKVTKRGQDVALRCDPISGHVSLYWYRQALGQGPEFLTYFNYEAQQDKSGLPNDRFSAERPEGSISTLTIQRTEQRDSAMYRCASSFRAGMASGRSYEQYFGPGTRLTVT.